This section outlines one T cell receptor beta chain sequence together with its context. Assay used: immunoSEQ multiplex PCR; TCRdb lists only in-frame clones, some missing. The sample shows around 240,000 clones, more than 75% of them seen only once. The sample belongs to a study of blood T cell repertoires in COVID-19. The TCR comes from a woman in her forties or fifties who had recovered from COVID-19. Sequenced: PBMCs or T cells enriched from blood (not recorded which).

CDR3: CSVEGFGGRGTYNEQFF. The CDR3 DNA is TGCAGCGTTGAAGGGTTTGGCGGCAGGGGTACCTACAATGAGCAGTTCTTC. The chain employs TRBV29-1 and TRBJ2-1, with D possibly TRBD1 on 6 matching bases. Germline V CDR1 and CDR2: SQVTM, ANQGSEA. V was cut by 1 base and J by 2 bases, with 18 bases left in between. This CDR3 comprises 17 residues.